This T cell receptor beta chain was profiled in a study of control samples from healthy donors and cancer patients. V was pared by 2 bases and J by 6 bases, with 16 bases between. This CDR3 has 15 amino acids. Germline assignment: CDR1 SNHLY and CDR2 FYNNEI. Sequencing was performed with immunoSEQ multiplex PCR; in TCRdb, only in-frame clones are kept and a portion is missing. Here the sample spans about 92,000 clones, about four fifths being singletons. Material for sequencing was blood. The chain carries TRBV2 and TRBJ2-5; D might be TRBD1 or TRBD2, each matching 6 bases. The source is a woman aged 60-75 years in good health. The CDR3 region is CASSERGAGTQTQYF. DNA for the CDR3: TGTGCCAGCAGTGAAAGGGGGGCAGGGACACAGACCCAGTACTTC.